This entry concerns a single TCR beta chain. The data stem from a study of blood T cell repertoires in COVID-19. In the study overall: Researchers got acute and convalescent COVID-19 samples from the United States, Italy and Spain. PBMCs, B-cell-depleted T cells, or T cells were the source of the cDNA or gDNA that made up the material.

Only in-frame clones appear in the TCRdb table, and some are missing; sequencing was by immunoSEQ multiplex PCR. This table has around 190,000 clones, roughly 84% appearing once. The Seattle site enrolled patients during active infection and followed them longitudinally. The TCR was taken from a man between 50 and 59 years old with COVID-19, enrolled during active disease. The sample comprised peripheral blood.

The CDR3 loop is CASSLRSRVRGDTQYF. For the CDR3, the DNA is TGTGCCAGCAGCTTGCGGTCCAGGGTTCGCGGAGATACGCAGTATTTT. The J gene is TRBJ2-3, the V gene TRBV5-8; D might be TRBD1 (5 bases). Germline CDR1 is SGHTS and CDR2 is YDEGEE. The length of the CDR3 is 16 residues. The V and J ends lost 1 base and 5 bases respectively, with 17 bases between them.